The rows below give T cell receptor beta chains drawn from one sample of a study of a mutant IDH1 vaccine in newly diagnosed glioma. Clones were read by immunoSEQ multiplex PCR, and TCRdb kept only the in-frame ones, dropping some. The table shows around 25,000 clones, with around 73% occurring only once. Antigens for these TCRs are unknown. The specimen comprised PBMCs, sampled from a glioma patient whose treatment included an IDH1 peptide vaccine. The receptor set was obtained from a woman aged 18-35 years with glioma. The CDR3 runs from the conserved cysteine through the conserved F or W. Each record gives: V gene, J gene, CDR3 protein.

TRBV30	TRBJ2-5	CAWSVQAQETQYF
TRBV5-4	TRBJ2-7	CASSPVGLAVEQYF
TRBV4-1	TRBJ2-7	CASSPTDTYEQYF
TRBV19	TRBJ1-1	CASSIKPDTEAFF
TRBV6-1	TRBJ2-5	CASSELGQTQYF
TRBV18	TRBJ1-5	CASSENGLDQPQHF
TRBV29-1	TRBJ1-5	CSVGTGEYQPQHF
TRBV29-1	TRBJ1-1	CSVETGTPEAFF
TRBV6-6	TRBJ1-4	CASSSGGFGEKLFF
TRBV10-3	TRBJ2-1	CAISRGAADNEQFF
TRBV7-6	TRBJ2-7	CASSPRIGQGSYEQYF
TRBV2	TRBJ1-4	CASSEMGEKLFF
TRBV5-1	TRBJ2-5	CASSLGNEIWTSKETQYF
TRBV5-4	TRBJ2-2	CASSTNTGELFF